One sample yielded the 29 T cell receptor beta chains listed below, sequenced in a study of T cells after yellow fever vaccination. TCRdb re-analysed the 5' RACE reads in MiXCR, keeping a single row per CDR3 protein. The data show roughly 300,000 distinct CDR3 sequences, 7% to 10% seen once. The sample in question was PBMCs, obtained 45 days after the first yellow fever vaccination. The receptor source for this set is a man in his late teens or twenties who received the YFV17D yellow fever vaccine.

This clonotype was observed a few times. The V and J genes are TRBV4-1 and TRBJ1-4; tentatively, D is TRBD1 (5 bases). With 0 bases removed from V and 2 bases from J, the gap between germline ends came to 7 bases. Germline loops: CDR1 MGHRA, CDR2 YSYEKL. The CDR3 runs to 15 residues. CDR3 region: CASSQDKGTNEKLFF. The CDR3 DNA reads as TGCGCCAGCAGCCAAGATAAGGGGACTAATGAAAAACTGTTTTTT.

The CDR3 loop is CASSLSRSLSNYGYTF. The DNA for the CDR3 is TGTGCCAGCAGCTTAAGTAGATCACTCAGTAACTATGGCTACACCTTC. This chain links TRBV7-2 with TRBJ1-2; the D is unclear. With 2 bases removed from V and 1 base from J, the gap between germline ends came to 14 bases. This CDR3 region has 16 residues. Germline V lookup: CDR1 SGHTA, CDR2 FQGNSA.

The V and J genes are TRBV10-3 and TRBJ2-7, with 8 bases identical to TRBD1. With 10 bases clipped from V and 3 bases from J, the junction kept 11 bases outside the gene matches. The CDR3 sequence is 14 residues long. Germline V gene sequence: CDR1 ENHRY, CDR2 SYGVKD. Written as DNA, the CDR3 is TGTGCCAGCTCCGCGGGACAGGACCACTACGAGCAGTACTTC. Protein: CASSAGQDHYEQYF.

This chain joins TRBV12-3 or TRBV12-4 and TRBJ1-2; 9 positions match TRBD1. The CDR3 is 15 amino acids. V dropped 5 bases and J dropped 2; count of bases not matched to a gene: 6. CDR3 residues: CASSPTGGGNYGYTF. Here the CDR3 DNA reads TGTGCCAGCAGTCCAACAGGGGGCGGGAACTATGGCTACACCTTC.

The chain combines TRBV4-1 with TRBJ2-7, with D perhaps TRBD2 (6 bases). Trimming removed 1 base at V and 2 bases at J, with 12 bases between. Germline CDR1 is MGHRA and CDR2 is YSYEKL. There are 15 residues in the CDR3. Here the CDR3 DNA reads TGCGCCAGCAGCCAAGTCCTAGCGAGCCCCTACGAGCAGTACTTC. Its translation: CASSQVLASPYEQYF.

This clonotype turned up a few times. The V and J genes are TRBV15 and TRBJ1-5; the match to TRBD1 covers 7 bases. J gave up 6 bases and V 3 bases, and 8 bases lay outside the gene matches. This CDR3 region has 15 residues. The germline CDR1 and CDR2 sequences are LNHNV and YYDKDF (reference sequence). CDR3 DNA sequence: TGTGCCACCAGCAGCGGAGGGGGCTCCAGTCAGCCCCAGCATTTT. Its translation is CATSSGGGSSQPQHF. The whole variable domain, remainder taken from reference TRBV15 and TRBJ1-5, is DAMVIQNPRYQVTQFGKPVTLSCSQTLNHNVMYWYQQKSSQAPKLLFHYYDKDFNNEADTPDNFQSRRPNTSFCFLDIRSPGLGDTAMYLCATSSGGGSSQPQHFGDGTRLSIL.

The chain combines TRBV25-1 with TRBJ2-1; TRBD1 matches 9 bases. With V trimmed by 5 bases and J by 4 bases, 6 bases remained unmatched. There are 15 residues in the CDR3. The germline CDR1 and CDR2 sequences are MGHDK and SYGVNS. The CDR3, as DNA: TGTGCCAGCAGTCTCCGGGACAGGGTTTACAATGAGCAGTTCTTC. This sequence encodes CASSLRDRVYNEQFF.

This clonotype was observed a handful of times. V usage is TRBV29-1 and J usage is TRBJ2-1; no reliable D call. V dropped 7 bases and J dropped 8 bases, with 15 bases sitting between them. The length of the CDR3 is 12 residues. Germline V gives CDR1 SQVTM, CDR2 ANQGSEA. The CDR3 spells CSGTGESDEQFF. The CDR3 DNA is TGCAGCGGGACGGGCGAGTCGGATGAGCAGTTCTTC.

CDR3 sequence reads: CASSSTGSRGANVLTF. Here the CDR3 DNA reads TGTGCCAGCTCATCTACAGGGTCTCGCGGGGCCAACGTCCTGACTTTC. The chain couples TRBV18 to TRBJ2-6, with D perhaps TRBD1 (6 bases). This CDR3 comprises 16 residues. Germline-derived CDR1 and CDR2 are KGHSH and LQKENI. V was trimmed by 5 bases and J by 4 bases, leaving 15 bases between them. Supplemented by reference TRBV18 and TRBJ2-6, the full variable domain reads NAGVMQNPRHLVRRRGQEARLRCSPMKGHSHVYWYRQLPEEGLKFMVYLQKENIIDESGMPKERFSAEFPKEGPSILRIQQVVRGDSAAYFCASSSTGSRGANVLTFGAGSRLTVL.

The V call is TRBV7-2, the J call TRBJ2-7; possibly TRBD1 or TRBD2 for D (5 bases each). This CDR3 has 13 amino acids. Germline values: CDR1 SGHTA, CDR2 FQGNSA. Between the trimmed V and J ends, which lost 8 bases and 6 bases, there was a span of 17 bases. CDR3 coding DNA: TGTGCCAGCCTCGCAGGGTTACGGGGCGAGCAGTACTTC. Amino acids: CASLAGLRGEQYF.

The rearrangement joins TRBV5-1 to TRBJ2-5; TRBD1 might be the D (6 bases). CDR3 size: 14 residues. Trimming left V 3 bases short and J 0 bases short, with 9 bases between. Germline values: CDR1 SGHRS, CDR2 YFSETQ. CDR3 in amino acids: CASSYGQNQETQYF. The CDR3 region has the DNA TGCGCCAGCAGCTACGGACAGAACCAAGAGACCCAGTACTTC.

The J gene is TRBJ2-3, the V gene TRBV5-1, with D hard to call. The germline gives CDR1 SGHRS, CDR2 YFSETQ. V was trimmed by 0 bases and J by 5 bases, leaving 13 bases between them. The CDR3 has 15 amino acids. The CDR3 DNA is TGCGCCAGCAGCTTGGGTCAGCTTGGGATAGATACGCAGTATTTT. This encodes CASSLGQLGIDTQYF.

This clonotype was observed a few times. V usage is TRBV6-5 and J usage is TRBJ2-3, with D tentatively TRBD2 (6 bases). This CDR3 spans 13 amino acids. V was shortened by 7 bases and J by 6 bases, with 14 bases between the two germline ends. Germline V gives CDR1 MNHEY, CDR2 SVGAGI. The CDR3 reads CASTSGEWDTQYF. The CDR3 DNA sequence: TGTGCCAGCACTTCGGGGGAATGGGATACGCAGTATTTT.

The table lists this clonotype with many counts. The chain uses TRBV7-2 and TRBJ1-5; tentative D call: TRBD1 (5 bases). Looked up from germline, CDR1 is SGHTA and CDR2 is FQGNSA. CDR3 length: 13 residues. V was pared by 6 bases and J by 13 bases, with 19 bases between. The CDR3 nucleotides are TGTGCCAGCAGTATAAATTCGGACACCCTACAGCATTTT. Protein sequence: CASSINSDTLQHF.

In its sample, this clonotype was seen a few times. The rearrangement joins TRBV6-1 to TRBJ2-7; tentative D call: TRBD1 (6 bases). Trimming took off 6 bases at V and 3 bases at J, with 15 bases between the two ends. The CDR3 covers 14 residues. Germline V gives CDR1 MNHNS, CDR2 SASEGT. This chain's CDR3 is CASSRKGVDYEQYV. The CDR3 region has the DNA TGTGCCAGCAGCAGGAAGGGGGTTGACTACGAGCAGTACGTC.

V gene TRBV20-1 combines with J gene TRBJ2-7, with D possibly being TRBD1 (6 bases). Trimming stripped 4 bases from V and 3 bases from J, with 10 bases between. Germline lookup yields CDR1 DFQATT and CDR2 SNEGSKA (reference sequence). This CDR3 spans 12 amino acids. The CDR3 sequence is CSATEDSYEQYF. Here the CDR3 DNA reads TGCAGTGCTACGGAGGACAGCTACGAGCAGTACTTC.

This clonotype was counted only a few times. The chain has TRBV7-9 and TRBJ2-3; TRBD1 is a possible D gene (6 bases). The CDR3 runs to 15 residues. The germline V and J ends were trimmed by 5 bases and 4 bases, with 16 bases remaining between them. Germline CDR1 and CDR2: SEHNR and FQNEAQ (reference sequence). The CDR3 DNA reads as TGTGCCAGCAGCAGCGCAGGGGTAAGCGCAGATACGCAGTATTTT. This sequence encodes CASSSAGVSADTQYF.

The CDR3 is CASRGQGADEQFF. As DNA, the CDR3 is TGTGCCAGCAGGGGACAGGGGGCCGATGAGCAGTTCTTC. This sequence joins TRBV11-3 and TRBJ2-1; TRBD1 matches at 12 bases. Germline-derived CDR1 and CDR2 are SGHNT and YENEEA. This CDR3 comprises 13 residues. V lost 6 bases to trimming and J lost 8 bases; unmatched junction nucleotides: 2.

The CDR3 spells CASAWRDTQYF. For the CDR3, the DNA is TGTGCCAGCGCCTGGAGAGATACGCAGTATTTT. The chain is built from TRBV12-3 or TRBV12-4 and TRBJ2-3; D not certain. This CDR3 is built from 11 residues. V shed 8 bases and J shed 5 bases, with 8 bases lying between them.

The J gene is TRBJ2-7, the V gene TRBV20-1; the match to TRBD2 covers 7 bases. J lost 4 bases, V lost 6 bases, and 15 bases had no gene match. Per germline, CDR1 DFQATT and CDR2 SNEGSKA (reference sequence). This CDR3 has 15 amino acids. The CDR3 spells CSAPFYSGLRYEQYF. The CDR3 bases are TGCAGTGCCCCTTTCTATAGCGGGTTACGTTACGAGCAGTACTTC.

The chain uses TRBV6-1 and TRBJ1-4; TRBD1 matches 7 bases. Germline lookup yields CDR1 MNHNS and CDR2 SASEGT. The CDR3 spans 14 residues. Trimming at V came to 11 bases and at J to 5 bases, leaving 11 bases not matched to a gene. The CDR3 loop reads CASAPGQMNEKLFF. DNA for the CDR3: TGTGCCTCAGCCCCGGGACAGATGAATGAAAAACTGTTTTTT.

The CDR3: CASSSQMRGGKETQYF. The CDR3 nucleotides are TGTGCCAGCAGCTCCCAAATGAGGGGAGGAAAAGAGACCCAGTACTTC. The chain joins TRBV7-2 to TRBJ2-5; TRBD2 is a possible D gene (6 bases). Germline V gene lookup returns CDR1 SGHTA and CDR2 FQGNSA. Trimming removed 4 bases at V and 3 bases at J, with 18 bases between. This CDR3 comprises 16 residues.

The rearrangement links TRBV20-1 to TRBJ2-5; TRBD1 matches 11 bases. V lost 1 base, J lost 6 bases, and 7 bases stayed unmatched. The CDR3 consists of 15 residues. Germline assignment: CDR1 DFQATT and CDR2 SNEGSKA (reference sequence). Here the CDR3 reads CSARGNGQGAKTQYF. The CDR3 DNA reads TGCAGTGCTAGAGGGAATGGACAGGGGGCGAAGACCCAGTACTTC.

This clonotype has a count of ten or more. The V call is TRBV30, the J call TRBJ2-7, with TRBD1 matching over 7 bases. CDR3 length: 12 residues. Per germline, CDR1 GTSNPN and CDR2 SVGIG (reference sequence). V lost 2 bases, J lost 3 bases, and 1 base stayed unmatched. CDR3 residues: CAWSRQGYEQYF. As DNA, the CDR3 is TGTGCCTGGAGTCGACAGGGCTACGAGCAGTACTTC.

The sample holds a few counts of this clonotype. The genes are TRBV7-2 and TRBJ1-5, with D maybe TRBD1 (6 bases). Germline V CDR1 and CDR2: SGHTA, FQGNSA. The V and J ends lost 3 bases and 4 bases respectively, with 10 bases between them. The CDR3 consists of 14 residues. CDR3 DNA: TGTGCCAGCAGCTTTACAGGGCCTAATCAGCCCCAGCATTTT. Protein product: CASSFTGPNQPQHF.

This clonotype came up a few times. The CDR3 here is CASSLLFRVRSNTGELFF. The DNA of the CDR3 is TGTGCCAGCAGTTTATTATTCCGGGTTCGGTCGAACACCGGGGAGCTGTTTTTT. The V and J genes are TRBV27 and TRBJ2-2; D remains unclear. The CDR3 contains 18 residues. CDR1 is MNHEY and CDR2 is SMNVEV in the germline V gene (reference sequence). Trimming removed 1 base at V and 0 bases at J, with 15 bases between.

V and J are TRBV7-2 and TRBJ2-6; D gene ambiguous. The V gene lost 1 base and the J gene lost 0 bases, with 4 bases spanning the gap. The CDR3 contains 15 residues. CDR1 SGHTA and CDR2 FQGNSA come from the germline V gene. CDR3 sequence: CASSLVPSGANVLTF. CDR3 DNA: TGTGCCAGCAGCTTAGTGCCCTCTGGGGCCAACGTCCTGACTTTC. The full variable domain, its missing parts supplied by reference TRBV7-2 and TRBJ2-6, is GAGVSQSPSNKVTEKGKDVELRCDPISGHTALYWYRQSLGQGLEFLIYFQGNSAPDKSGLPSDRFSAERTGGSVSTLTIQRTQQEDSAVYLCASSLVPSGANVLTFGAGSRLTVL.

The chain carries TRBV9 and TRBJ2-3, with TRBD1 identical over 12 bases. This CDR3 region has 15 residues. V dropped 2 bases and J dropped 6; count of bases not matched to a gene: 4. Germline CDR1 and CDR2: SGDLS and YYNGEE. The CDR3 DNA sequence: TGTGCCAGCAGCGTGGGACAGGGGGCGGGTGATACGCAGTATTTT. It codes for CASSVGQGAGDTQYF.

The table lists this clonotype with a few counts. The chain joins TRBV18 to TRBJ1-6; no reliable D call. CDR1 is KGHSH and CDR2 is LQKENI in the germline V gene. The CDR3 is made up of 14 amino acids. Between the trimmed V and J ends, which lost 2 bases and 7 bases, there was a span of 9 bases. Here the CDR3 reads CASSPTPGNSPLHF. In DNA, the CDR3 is TGTGCCAGCTCACCAACACCAGGAAATTCACCCCTCCACTTT.